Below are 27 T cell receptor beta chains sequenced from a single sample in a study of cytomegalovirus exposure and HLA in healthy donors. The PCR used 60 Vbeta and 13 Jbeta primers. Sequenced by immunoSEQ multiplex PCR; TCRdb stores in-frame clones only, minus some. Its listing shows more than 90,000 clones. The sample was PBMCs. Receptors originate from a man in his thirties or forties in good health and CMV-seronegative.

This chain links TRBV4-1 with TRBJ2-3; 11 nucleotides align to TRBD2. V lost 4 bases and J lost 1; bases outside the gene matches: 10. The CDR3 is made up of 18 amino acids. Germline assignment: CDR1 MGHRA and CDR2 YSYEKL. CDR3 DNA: TGCGCCAGCAGCCTGATCCAAGGGGGACTAGCGGGCACAGATACGCAGTATTTT. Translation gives CASSLIQGGLAGTDTQYF.

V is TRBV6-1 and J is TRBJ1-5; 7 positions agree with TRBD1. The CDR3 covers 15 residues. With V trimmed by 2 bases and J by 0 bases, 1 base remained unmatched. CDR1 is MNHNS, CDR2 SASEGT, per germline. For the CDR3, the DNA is TGTGCCAGCAGTGAATACAGGGGTAGCAATCAGCCCCAGCATTTT. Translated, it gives CASSEYRGSNQPQHF.

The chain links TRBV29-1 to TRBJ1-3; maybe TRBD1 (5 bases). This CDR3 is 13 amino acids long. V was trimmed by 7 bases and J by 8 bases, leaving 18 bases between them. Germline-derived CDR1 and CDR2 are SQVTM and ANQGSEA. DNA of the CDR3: TGCAGCGGGAGGGGAACGGGAGGAGACACCATATATTTT. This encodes CSGRGTGGDTIYF.

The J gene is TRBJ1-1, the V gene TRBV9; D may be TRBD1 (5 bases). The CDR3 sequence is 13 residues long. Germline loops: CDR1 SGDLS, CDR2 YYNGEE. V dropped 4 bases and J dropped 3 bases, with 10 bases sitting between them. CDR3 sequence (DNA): TGTGCCAGCAGCCCACTCAGGGACACTGAAGCTTTCTTT. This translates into CASSPLRDTEAFF. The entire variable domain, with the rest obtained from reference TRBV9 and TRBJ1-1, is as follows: DSGVTQTPKHLITATGQRVTLRCSPRSGDLSVYWYQQSLDQGLQFLIQYYNGEERAKGNILERFSAQQFPDLHSELNLSSLELGDSALYFCASSPLRDTEAFFGQGTRLTVV.

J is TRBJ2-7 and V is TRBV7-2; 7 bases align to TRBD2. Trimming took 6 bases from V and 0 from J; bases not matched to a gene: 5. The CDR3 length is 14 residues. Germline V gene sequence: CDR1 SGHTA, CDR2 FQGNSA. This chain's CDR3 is CASSERLASYEQYF. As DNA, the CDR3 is TGTGCCAGCAGTGAGAGACTAGCCTCCTACGAGCAGTACTTC.

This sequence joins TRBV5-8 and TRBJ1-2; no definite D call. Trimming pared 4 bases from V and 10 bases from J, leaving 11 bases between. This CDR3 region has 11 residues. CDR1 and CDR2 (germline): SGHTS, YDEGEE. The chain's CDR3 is CASSAAAAYTF. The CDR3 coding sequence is TGTGCCAGCAGCGCCGCGGCAGCCTACACCTTC.

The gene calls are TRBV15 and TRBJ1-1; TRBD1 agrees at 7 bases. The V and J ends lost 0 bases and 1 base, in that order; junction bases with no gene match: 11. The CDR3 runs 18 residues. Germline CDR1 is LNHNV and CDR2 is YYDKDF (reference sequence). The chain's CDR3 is CATSRDGPTGVANTEAFF. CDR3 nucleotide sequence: TGTGCCACCAGCAGAGATGGCCCAACAGGGGTGGCGAACACTGAAGCTTTCTTT.

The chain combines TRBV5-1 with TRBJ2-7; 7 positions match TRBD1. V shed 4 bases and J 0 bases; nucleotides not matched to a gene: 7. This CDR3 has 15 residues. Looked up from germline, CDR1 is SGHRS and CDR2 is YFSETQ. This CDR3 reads CASSTPGQSSYEQYF. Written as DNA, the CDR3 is TGCGCCAGCAGCACACCGGGACAGAGCTCCTACGAGCAGTACTTC.

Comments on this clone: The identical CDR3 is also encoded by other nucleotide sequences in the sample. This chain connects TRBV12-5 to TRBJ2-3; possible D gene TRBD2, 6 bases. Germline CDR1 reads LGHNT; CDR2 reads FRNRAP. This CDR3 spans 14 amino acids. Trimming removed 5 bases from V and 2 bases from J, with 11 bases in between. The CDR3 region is CASGLGLNTDTQYF. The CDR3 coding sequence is TGTGCTAGTGGTCTGGGACTTAACACAGATACGCAGTATTTT.

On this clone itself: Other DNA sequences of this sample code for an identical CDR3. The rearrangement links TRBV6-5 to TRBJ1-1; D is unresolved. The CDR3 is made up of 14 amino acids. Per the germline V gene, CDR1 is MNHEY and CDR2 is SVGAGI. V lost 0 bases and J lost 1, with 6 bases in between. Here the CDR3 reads CASSYSGGNTEAFF. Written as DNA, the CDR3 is TGTGCCAGCAGTTACTCGGGAGGGAACACTGAAGCTTTCTTT.

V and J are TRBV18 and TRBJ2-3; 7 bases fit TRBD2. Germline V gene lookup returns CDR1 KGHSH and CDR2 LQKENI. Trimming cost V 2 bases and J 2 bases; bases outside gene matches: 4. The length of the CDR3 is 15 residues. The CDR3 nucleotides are TGTGCCAGCTCACCAGGGAGGGATCCCACAGATACGCAGTATTTT. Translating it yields CASSPGRDPTDTQYF.

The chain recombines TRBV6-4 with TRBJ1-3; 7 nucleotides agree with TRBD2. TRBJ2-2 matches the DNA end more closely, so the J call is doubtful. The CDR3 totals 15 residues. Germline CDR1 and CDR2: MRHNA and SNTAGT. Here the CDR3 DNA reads TGTGCCAGCAGTGACTCCGCGGGGGACACCGGGGAGCTGTTTTTT. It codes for CASSDSAGDTGELFF.

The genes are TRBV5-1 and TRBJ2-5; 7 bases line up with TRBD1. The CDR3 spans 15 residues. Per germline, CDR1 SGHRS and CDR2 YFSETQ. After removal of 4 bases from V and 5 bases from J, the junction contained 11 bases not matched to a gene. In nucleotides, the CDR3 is TGCGCCAGCAGCCCGACGGCAGGGGGTGGTGAGACCCAGTACTTC. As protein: CASSPTAGGGETQYF.

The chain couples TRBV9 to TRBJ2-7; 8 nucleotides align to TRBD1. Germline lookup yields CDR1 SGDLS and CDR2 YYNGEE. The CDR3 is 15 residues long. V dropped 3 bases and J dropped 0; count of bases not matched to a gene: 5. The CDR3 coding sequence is TGTGCCAGCAGCGAGTCAACAGGGGGCTCCTACGAGCAGTACTTC. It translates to CASSESTGGSYEQYF.

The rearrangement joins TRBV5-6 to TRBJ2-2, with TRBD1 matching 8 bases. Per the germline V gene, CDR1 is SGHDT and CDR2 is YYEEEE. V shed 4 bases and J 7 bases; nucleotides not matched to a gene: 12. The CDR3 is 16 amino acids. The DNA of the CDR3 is TGTGCCAGCAGCCTAAGGACAGGGAGAAGGGTCGGGGAGCTGTTTTTT. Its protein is CASSLRTGRRVGELFF. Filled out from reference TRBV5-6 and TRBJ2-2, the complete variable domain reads DAGVTQSPTHLIKTRGQQVTLRCSPKSGHDTVSWYQQALGQGPQFIFQYYEEEERQRGNFPDRFSGHQFPNYSSELNVNALLLGDSALYLCASSLRTGRRVGELFFGEGSRLTVL.

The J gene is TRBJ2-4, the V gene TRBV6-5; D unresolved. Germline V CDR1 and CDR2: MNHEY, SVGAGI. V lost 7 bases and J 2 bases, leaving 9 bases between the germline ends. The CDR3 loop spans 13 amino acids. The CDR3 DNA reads TGTGCCAGCACCGAGTTAACCAAAAACATTCAGTACTTC. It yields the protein CASTELTKNIQYF.

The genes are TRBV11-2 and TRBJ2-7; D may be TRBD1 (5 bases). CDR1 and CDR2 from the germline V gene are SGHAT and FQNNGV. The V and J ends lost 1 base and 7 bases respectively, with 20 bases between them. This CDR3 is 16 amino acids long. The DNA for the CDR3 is TGTGCCAGCAGCTTAGTCCCAGGGTCTATCGGTTGGGAGCAGTACTTC. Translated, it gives CASSLVPGSIGWEQYF. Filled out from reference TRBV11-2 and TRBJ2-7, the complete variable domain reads EAGVAQSPRYKIIEKRQSVAFWCNPISGHATLYWYQQILGQGPKLLIQFQNNGVVDDSQLPKDRFSAERLKGVDSTLKIQPAKLEDSAVYLCASSLVPGSIGWEQYFGPGTRLTVT.

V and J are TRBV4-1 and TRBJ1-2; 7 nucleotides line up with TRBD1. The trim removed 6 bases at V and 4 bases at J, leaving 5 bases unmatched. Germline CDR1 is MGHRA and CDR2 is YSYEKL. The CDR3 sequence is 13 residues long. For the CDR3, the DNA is TGCGCCAGCAGGGTGGAGGGGGCCTATGGCTACACCTTC. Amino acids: CASRVEGAYGYTF.

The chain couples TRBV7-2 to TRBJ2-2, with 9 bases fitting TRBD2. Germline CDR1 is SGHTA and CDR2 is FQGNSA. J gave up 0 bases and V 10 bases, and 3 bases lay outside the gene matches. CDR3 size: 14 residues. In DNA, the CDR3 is TGTGCCACGCGGGGGGGGACGAACACCGGGGAGCTGTTTTTT. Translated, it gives CATRGGTNTGELFF. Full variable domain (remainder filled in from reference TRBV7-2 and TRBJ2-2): GAGVSQSPSNKVTEKGKDVELRCDPISGHTALYWYRQSLGQGLEFLIYFQGNSAPDKSGLPSDRFSAERTGGSVSTLTIQRTQQEDSAVYLCATRGGTNTGELFFGEGSRLTVL.

For the CDR3, the DNA is TGTGCCAGCAGCTCGGGACAGATTTACAATGAGCAGTTCTTC. It specifies CASSSGQIYNEQFF. The chain links TRBV27 to TRBJ2-1, with 7 nucleotides matching TRBD1. V trimming: 6 bases; J trimming: 4 bases; junction bases outside the gene matches: 6. The CDR3 totals 14 residues. CDR1 and CDR2 (germline): MNHEY, SMNVEV (reference sequence).

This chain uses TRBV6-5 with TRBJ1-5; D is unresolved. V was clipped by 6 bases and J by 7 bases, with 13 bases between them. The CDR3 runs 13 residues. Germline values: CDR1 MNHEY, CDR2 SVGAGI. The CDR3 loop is CASRLTGNQPQHF. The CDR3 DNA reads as TGTGCCAGCAGATTGACCGGGAACCAGCCCCAGCATTTT.

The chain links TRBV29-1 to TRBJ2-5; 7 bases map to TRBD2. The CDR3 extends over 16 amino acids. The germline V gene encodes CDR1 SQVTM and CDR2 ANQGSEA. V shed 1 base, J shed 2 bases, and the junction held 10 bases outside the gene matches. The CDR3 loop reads CSVEGPRAGKQETQYF. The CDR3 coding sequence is TGCAGCGTTGAAGGGCCCCGAGCGGGGAAACAAGAGACCCAGTACTTC.

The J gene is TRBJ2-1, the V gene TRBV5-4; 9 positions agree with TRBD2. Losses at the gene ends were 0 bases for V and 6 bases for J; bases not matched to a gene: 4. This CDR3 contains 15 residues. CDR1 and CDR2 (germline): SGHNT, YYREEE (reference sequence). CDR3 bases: TGTGCCAGCAGCTTGGCGGCGGGGGGGCTCAATGAGCAGTTCTTC. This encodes CASSLAAGGLNEQFF.

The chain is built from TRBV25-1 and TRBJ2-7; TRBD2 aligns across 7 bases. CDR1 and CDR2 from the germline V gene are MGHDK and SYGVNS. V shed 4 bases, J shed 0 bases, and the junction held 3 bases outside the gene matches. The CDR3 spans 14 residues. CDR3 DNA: TGTGCCAGCAGTGCCCCGGGGGGCTCCTACGAGCAGTACTTC. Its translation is CASSAPGGSYEQYF.

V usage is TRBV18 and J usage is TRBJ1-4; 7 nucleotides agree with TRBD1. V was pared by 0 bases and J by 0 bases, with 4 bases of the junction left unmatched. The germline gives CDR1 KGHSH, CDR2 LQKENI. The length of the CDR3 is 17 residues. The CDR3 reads CASSPPEGAATNEKLFF. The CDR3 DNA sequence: TGTGCCAGCTCACCACCGGAGGGGGCCGCAACTAATGAAAAACTGTTTTTT.

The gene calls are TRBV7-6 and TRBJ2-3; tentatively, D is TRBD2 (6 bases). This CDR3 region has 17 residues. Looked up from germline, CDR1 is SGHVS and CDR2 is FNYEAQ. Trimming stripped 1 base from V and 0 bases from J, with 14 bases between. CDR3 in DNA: TGTGCCAGCAGCTTAGTGGGTCACGGGGGTAGCACAGATACGCAGTATTTT. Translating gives CASSLVGHGGSTDTQYF. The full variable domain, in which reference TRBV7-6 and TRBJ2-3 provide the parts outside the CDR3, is GAGVSQSPRYKVTKRGQDVALRCDPISGHVSLYWYRQALGQGPEFLTYFNYEAQQDKSGLPNDRFSAERPEGSISTLTIQRTEQRDSAMYRCASSLVGHGGSTDTQYFGPGTRLTVL.

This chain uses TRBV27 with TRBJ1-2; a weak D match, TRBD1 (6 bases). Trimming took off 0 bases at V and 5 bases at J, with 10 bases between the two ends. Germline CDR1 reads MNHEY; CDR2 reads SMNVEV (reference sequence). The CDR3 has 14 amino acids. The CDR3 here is CASSLSRGGYGYTF. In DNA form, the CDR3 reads TGTGCCAGCAGTTTATCGAGGGGGGGGTATGGCTACACCTTC.